These 3 T cell receptor beta chains originate from one sample sequenced in a study of blood T cell repertoires in COVID-19. Using immunoSEQ multiplex PCR, the repertoire was profiled, and TCRdb retains in-frame clones only, with some absent. The sample lists roughly 240,000 clones, 83% occurring once. The sequenced sample consisted of PBMCs or T cells enriched from blood (not recorded which). All receptors come from a woman in her thirties or forties who had been exposed to COVID-19.

The chain joins TRBV5-1 to TRBJ1-2; 8 nucleotides line up with TRBD1. After removal of 4 bases from V and 5 bases from J, the junction contained 10 bases not matched to a gene. CDR1 SGHRS and CDR2 YFSETQ come from the germline V gene. This CDR3 contains 15 residues. The CDR3 loop reads CASSQDRAALYGYTF. CDR3 nucleotide sequence: TGCGCCAGCAGCCAGGACAGGGCTGCGCTTTATGGCTACACCTTC.

The chain employs TRBV6-5 and TRBJ2-2, with 9 bases identical to TRBD1. This CDR3 is 14 amino acids long. Trimming took 6 bases from V and 5 from J; bases not matched to a gene: 4. Germline CDR1 MNHEY, CDR2 SVGAGI. Written as DNA, the CDR3 is TGTGCCAGCAGGGGGACAGGGTGGACCGGGGAGCTGTTTTTT. As protein: CASRGTGWTGELFF.

The genes are TRBV7-3 and TRBJ2-2, with D uncertain. Germline CDR1 reads SGHTA; CDR2 reads FQGTGA. The CDR3 length is 15 residues. Between the trimmed V and J ends, which lost 0 bases and 1 base, there was a span of 6 bases. The CDR3 spells CASSLTAGNTGELFF. CDR3 sequence (DNA): TGTGCCAGCAGCTTAACGGCAGGGAACACCGGGGAGCTGTTTTTT.